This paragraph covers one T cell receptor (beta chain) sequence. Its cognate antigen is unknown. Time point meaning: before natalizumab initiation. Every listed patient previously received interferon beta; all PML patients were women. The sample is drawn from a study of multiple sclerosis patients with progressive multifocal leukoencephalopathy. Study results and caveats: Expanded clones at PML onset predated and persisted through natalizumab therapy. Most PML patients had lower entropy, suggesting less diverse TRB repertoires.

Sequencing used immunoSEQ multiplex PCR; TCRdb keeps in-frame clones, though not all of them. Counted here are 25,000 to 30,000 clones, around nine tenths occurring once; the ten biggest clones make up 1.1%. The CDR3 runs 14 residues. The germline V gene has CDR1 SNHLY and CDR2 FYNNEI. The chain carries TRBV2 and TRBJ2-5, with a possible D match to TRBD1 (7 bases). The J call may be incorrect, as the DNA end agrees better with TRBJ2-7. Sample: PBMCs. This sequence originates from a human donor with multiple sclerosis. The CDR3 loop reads CASMPPGGPYEQYF. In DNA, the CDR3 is TGTGCCAGCATGCCCCCAGGGGGGCCCTACGAGCAGTACTTC.